The 31 T cell receptor beta chains listed next were all sequenced from one sample in a study of shared clonotypes between healthy human individuals. The method was immunoSEQ multiplex PCR; TCRdb's version includes in-frame clones alone and lacks a portion of them. The sample lists 2 million to 2.5 million clones, 93% occurring once. The specimen was naive CD4+ T cells from PBMCs. Subset meaning: CD45RA+ positively selected. Receptor source: a man between 18 and 29 years old in good health. Some clones in this sample may be carry-over from other donors' samples.

CDR3 loop: CASSSDFPDTQYF. DNA of the CDR3: TGTGCCAGCAGCTCTGACTTCCCAGATACGCAGTATTTT. The rearrangement uses TRBV7-9 and TRBJ2-3; no definite D call. Germline V CDR1 and CDR2: SEHNR, FQNEAQ (reference sequence). The CDR3 runs 13 residues. V dropped 4 bases and J dropped 4 bases, with 9 bases sitting between them.

The chain links TRBV5-1 to TRBJ2-5; 11 bases are a match to TRBD2. V dropped 0 bases and J dropped 3; count of bases not matched to a gene: 10. Germline V gene data show CDR1 as SGHRS and CDR2 as YFSETQ. The CDR3 is 18 amino acids. DNA of the CDR3: TGCGCCAGCAGCTTGGTGGAGGGACTAGCGGCGGGAAAAGAGACCCAGTACTTC. This gives the protein CASSLVEGLAAGKETQYF.

This CDR3 reads CASSLDQAYNEQFF. CDR3 nucleotide sequence: TGTGCCAGCAGCTTAGATCAGGCATACAATGAGCAGTTCTTC. The chain couples TRBV11-2 to TRBJ2-1; D remains unclear. The CDR3 spans 14 residues. Deletions cut 0 bases from V and 4 bases from J, with 7 bases between. CDR1 and CDR2 from the germline V gene are SGHAT and FQNNGV.

This clone was detected only once. The chain carries TRBV29-1 and TRBJ1-2; no reliable D call. Trimming cost V 4 bases and J 7 bases, with 13 bases left between them. The CDR3 is made up of 12 amino acids. Germline CDR1 SQVTM, CDR2 ANQGSEA. The chain's CDR3 is CSVAMGDFGYTF. The CDR3 DNA is TGCAGCGTTGCGATGGGAGACTTTGGCTACACCTTC.

The rearrangement joins TRBV30 to TRBJ2-6; D is uncertain. The length of the CDR3 is 15 residues. V was trimmed by 2 bases and J by 0 bases, leaving 8 bases between them. CDR1 and CDR2 from the germline V gene are GTSNPN and SVGIG (reference sequence). This CDR3 is CAWSRKSSGANVLTF. In DNA form, the CDR3 reads TGTGCCTGGAGTCGTAAAAGCTCTGGGGCCAACGTCCTGACTTTC.

V usage is TRBV2 and J usage is TRBJ2-1; 10 bases are a match to TRBD2. The germline gives CDR1 SNHLY, CDR2 FYNNEI. Losses at the gene ends were 4 bases for V and 9 bases for J; bases not matched to a gene: 6. The CDR3 loop spans 14 amino acids. CDR3 amino acids: CASSGELAGLEQFF. CDR3 DNA: TGTGCCAGCAGTGGGGAACTAGCGGGACTTGAGCAGTTCTTC.

The rearrangement links TRBV4-2 to TRBJ2-7; a weak D match, TRBD2 (5 bases). Trimming took 0 bases from V and 1 from J, leaving 10 bases between them. This CDR3 has 15 residues. The germline V gene has CDR1 LGHNA and CDR2 YNFKEQ. Written as DNA, the CDR3 is TGTGCCAGCAGCCAAGATCGGGATTCGTCCTACGAGCAGTACTTC. It encodes CASSQDRDSSYEQYF.

This chain connects TRBV19 to TRBJ2-7; D perhaps matches TRBD2 (5 bases). CDR1 and CDR2 from the germline V gene are LNHDA and SQIVND (reference sequence). CDR3 size: 14 residues. V shed 3 bases and J shed 3 bases, with 12 bases lying between them. The CDR3 spells CASSMRPRGYEQYF. CDR3 in DNA: TGTGCCAGTAGTATGCGGCCCCGGGGCTACGAGCAGTACTTC.

The J gene is TRBJ1-4, the V gene TRBV2, with 9 nucleotides matching TRBD1. Germline-derived CDR1 and CDR2 are SNHLY and FYNNEI. The CDR3 has 16 residues. Trimming cost V 5 bases and J 6 bases; bases outside gene matches: 10. The chain's CDR3 is CASSPGTGMGHEKLFF. CDR3 coding DNA: TGTGCCAGCAGTCCCGGGACAGGGATGGGGCATGAAAAACTGTTTTTT.

J is TRBJ2-7 and V is TRBV6-1; the match to TRBD2 covers 7 bases. V lost 8 bases to trimming and J lost 2 bases; unmatched junction nucleotides: 9. CDR1 is MNHNS, CDR2 SASEGT, per germline. The CDR3 is 14 amino acids. CDR3 in amino acids: CASSKRDRAYEQYF. The CDR3 coding sequence is TGTGCCAGCTCGAAGCGGGATAGGGCCTACGAGCAGTACTTC.

The chain links TRBV30 to TRBJ1-1, with D possibly matching TRBD1 (5 bases). This CDR3 contains 13 residues. The V gene lost 2 bases and the J gene lost 2 bases, with 9 bases spanning the gap. Per the germline V gene, CDR1 is GTSNPN and CDR2 is SVGIG (reference sequence). CDR3 loop: CAWSTDINTEAFF. CDR3 in DNA: TGTGCCTGGAGTACGGACATTAACACTGAAGCTTTCTTT.

This chain uses TRBV7-2 with TRBJ1-2; D is perhaps TRBD1 (6 bases). Germline lookup yields CDR1 SGHTA and CDR2 FQGNSA. Trimming pared 1 base from V and 3 bases from J, leaving 12 bases between. The CDR3 consists of 15 residues. This chain's CDR3 is CASSLEGGPYYGYTF. CDR3 nucleotides: TGTGCCAGCAGCTTAGAGGGGGGCCCCTACTATGGCTACACCTTC.

This clone was detected only once. CDR3 residues: CASRRALVDNEQFF. CDR3 DNA: TGTGCCTCAAGGCGGGCTTTGGTGGACAATGAGCAGTTCTTC. The V and J genes are TRBV2 and TRBJ2-1; possible D gene TRBD2, 5 bases. The CDR3 has 14 amino acids. The V end was cut by 11 bases, the J end by 5 bases, with 19 bases between. Germline assignment: CDR1 SNHLY and CDR2 FYNNEI.

This chain's CDR3 is CASSREAGGPGTDTQYF. The CDR3 nucleotides are TGTGCCAGTAGTAGGGAAGCGGGAGGGCCAGGCACAGATACGCAGTATTTT. This rearrangement joins TRBV19 to TRBJ2-3; 10 bases match TRBD2. Germline loops: CDR1 LNHDA, CDR2 SQIVND (reference sequence). After removal of 4 bases from V and 1 base from J, the junction contained 8 bases not matched to a gene. The CDR3 has 17 residues.

The chain recombines TRBV28 with TRBJ1-4; TRBD1 is a possible D gene (5 bases). This CDR3 region has 14 residues. V was pared by 6 bases and J by 8 bases, with 16 bases between. Germline CDR1 reads MDHEN; CDR2 reads SYDVKM. CDR3: CASSSGTRREKLFF. CDR3 bases: TGTGCCAGCAGCTCCGGGACGAGGAGGGAAAAACTGTTTTTT.

The V gene is TRBV5-1, the J gene TRBJ2-6; D is perhaps TRBD2 (6 bases). The ends were cut back, 2 bases at V and 2 bases at J, with 8 bases in the middle. The germline V gene has CDR1 SGHRS and CDR2 YFSETQ. The length of the CDR3 is 15 residues. CDR3 region: CASSFGGTGANVLTF. CDR3 sequence (DNA): TGCGCCAGCAGCTTTGGAGGGACTGGGGCCAACGTCCTGACTTTC.

As concerns this clone: Other DNA sequences from this sample encode an identical CDR3 as well. The J gene is TRBJ2-7, the V gene TRBV5-1, with 9 positions matching TRBD2. The CDR3 is 15 residues long. Trimming removed 4 bases from V and 3 bases from J; junction bases left unmatched: 8. The germline V gene has CDR1 SGHRS and CDR2 YFSETQ. In DNA form, the CDR3 reads TGCGCCAGCAGCCCCCGGGGTAGCGGGAGCTACGAGCAGTACTTC. Translation: CASSPRGSGSYEQYF.

V and J are TRBV18 and TRBJ1-1; no clear D. From germline, CDR1 is KGHSH and CDR2 LQKENI. The ends were cut back, 3 bases at V and 3 bases at J, with 11 bases in the middle. This CDR3 is built from 14 residues. The CDR3 DNA sequence: TGTGCCAGCTCACCCTTACTCACGGACACTGAAGCTTTCTTT. Its protein is CASSPLLTDTEAFF.

This clone has a single count. The chain recombines TRBV29-1 with TRBJ1-1, with 9 positions matching TRBD1. The germline CDR1 and CDR2 sequences are SQVTM and ANQGSEA. CDR3 length: 14 amino acids. V trimming: 2 bases; J trimming: 3 bases; junction bases outside the gene matches: 4. CDR3 sequence reads: CSVELQGAHTEAFF. The DNA of the CDR3 is TGCAGCGTTGAATTACAGGGGGCGCACACTGAAGCTTTCTTT.

In DNA, the CDR3 is TGTGCCAGCCGAGGGACTAGCGTGAACAATGAGCAGTTCTTC. Translating gives CASRGTSVNNEQFF. The chain is built from TRBV6-5 and TRBJ2-1; 10 bases align to TRBD2. Germline CDR1 MNHEY, CDR2 SVGAGI. Trimming cost V 8 bases and J 5 bases; bases outside gene matches: 6. This CDR3 contains 14 residues.

The V gene is TRBV5-4, the J gene TRBJ2-2, with 7 bases aligning to TRBD2. The germline gives CDR1 SGHNT, CDR2 YYREEE (reference sequence). J gave up 5 bases and V 1 base, and 8 bases lay outside the gene matches. This CDR3 region has 16 residues. The CDR3 nucleotides read TGTGCCAGCAGCTTGCATCCTAGCGGAGCGACCGGGGAGCTGTTTTTT. Amino acid sequence: CASSLHPSGATGELFF.

The J gene is TRBJ2-2, the V gene TRBV5-1; TRBD2 agrees at 10 bases. With V trimmed by 7 bases and J by 4 bases, 7 bases remained unmatched. The germline CDR1 and CDR2 sequences are SGHRS and YFSETQ. This CDR3 region has 15 residues. The CDR3 loop is CASALLAGATGELFF. CDR3 nucleotides: TGCGCCAGCGCCCTCCTAGCGGGGGCCACCGGGGAGCTGTTTTTT.

This chain joins TRBV4-3 and TRBJ2-7; the D is unclear. V gave up 2 bases and J gave up 5 bases, with 22 bases separating them. The CDR3 covers 17 residues. Germline values: CDR1 LGHNA, CDR2 YSLEER. Written as DNA, the CDR3 is TGCGCCAGCAGCCAACGCTTCGTGGTAGACTGGGGAAACGAGCAGTACTTC. Its translation: CASSQRFVVDWGNEQYF.

CDR3 nucleotides: TGTGCCAGCAGCTTGGGTACGACAAACGGGGGCTACACCTTC. Encoded protein: CASSLGTTNGGYTF. V is TRBV5-6 and J is TRBJ1-2; D not resolved. This CDR3 has 14 residues. CDR1 and CDR2 (germline): SGHDT, YYEEEE. V was cut by 0 bases and J by 8 bases, with 14 bases left in between.

J is TRBJ2-7 and V is TRBV14; the D gene is possibly TRBD1 (5 bases). Trimming pared 3 bases from V and 6 bases from J, leaving 18 bases between. The CDR3 is made up of 15 amino acids. CDR1 is SGHDN, CDR2 FVKESK, per germline. The CDR3 spells CASSHQGLLVGEQYF. The CDR3 DNA follows: TGTGCCAGCAGCCACCAGGGTTTGCTAGTCGGCGAGCAGTACTTC.

This clone appeared once. The chain links TRBV5-1 to TRBJ2-5, with a weak D call TRBD1 (6 bases). Trimming left V 2 bases short and J 2 bases short, with 16 bases between. From germline, CDR1 is SGHRS and CDR2 YFSETQ. This CDR3 region has 16 residues. CDR3 sequence (DNA): TGCGCCAGCAGCTTTCAACCTACAGGGCAACAAGAGACCCAGTACTTC. Translation gives CASSFQPTGQQETQYF. Based on the CDR3 plus reference TRBV5-1 and TRBJ2-5, the full variable domain is KAGVTQTPRYLIKTRGQQVTLSCSPISGHRSVSWYQQTPGQGLQFLFEYFSETQRNKGNFPGRFSGRQFSNSRSEMNVSTLELGDSALYLCASSFQPTGQQETQYFGPGTRLLVL.

The chain combines TRBV7-2 with TRBJ2-7; maybe TRBD2 (5 bases). V lost 1 base and J 3 bases, leaving 13 bases between the germline ends. There are 15 residues in the CDR3. Germline V gene sequence: CDR1 SGHTA, CDR2 FQGNSA. The CDR3 loop reads CASSLGPYGNYEQYF. The DNA for the CDR3 is TGTGCCAGCAGCTTAGGGCCCTACGGGAACTACGAGCAGTACTTC.

This chain links TRBV19 with TRBJ2-1, with D tentatively TRBD1 or TRBD2 (5 bases each). The CDR3 loop spans 15 amino acids. V lost 5 bases and J lost 11, with 22 bases in between. CDR1 and CDR2 from the germline V gene are LNHDA and SQIVND (reference sequence). CDR3 sequence (DNA): TGTGCCAGTAGTTCCAACGCAGCAGGGAGTTCACAGCAGTTCTTC. Translating gives CASSSNAAGSSQQFF.

A remark on this clone: Other DNA sequences in the same sample also yield this CDR3. This rearrangement joins TRBV7-2 to TRBJ2-7; D uncertain. This CDR3 contains 11 residues. Germline V gene lookup returns CDR1 SGHTA and CDR2 FQGNSA. The germline V and J ends were trimmed by 5 bases and 3 bases, with 5 bases remaining between them. The CDR3 nucleotides read TGTGCCAGCAGCGTAAGCTACGAGCAGTACTTC. Translated: CASSVSYEQYF.

CDR3 region: CASSLARLAGPDNEQFF. CDR3 sequence (DNA): TGTGCCAGCAGCTTAGCGCGGCTAGCGGGTCCGGACAATGAGCAGTTCTTC. V and J are TRBV7-9 and TRBJ2-1; TRBD2 agrees at 8 bases. CDR3 length equals 17 residues. V gave up 0 bases and J gave up 5 bases; unmatched junction bases: 9. The germline V gene encodes CDR1 SEHNR and CDR2 FQNEAQ (reference sequence).

The rearrangement joins TRBV18 to TRBJ2-3; D is possibly TRBD1 (7 bases). V was clipped by 11 bases and J by 4 bases, with 16 bases between them. The CDR3 length is 13 residues. Germline CDR1 reads KGHSH; CDR2 reads LQKENI. Here the CDR3 reads CAGRGQRADTQYF. CDR3 nucleotide sequence: TGTGCCGGCAGGGGACAGCGGGCAGATACGCAGTATTTT.